A single sample is the source of the 30 T cell receptor beta chains below, sequenced in a study of T cell clonality in common variable immunodeficiency (dated by TCRdb to the mid-2010s). Library generation was performed with the immunoSEQ multiplex PCR assay. Sourced from immuneACCESS, this table was stored by TCRdb with only in-frame sequences that have V and J called. A share of the clones is absent; for the studies checked, an unresolved V gene accounts for under half, and the remainder has no known explanation. The sample comprises roughly 33,000 clones, and every one was counted more than once. The ten biggest clones cover 6.1% of the sample. Their antigens remain unidentified. The full study reports these points: CVID TCRbeta sequences were reported to have fewer deletions and N-nucleotide insertions and to lack highly modified clones with 13 or more V deletions.

Sequencing used peripheral blood mononuclear cells. These receptors came from a human donor with common variable immunodeficiency.

This clone was recorded at least ten times. The CDR3 end falls 3 residues outside the read, so it is completed with the germline J gene. The rearrangement links TRBV19 to TRBJ2-3, with TRBD1 matching 9 bases. There are 16 residues in the CDR3. Trimming took 4 bases from V and 1 from J; bases not matched to a gene: 6. CDR1 is LNHDA, CDR2 SQIVND, per germline (reference sequence). The CDR3 bases that were read are TGTGCCAGTAGTAAGGGACAGGGCTATGGCACAGATACG. It yields the protein CASSKGQGYGTDT. Given in full, the CDR3 is CASSKGQGYGTDTQYF.

Turning to this clone: Coverage ceases 3 residues before the CDR3 finishes, and the germline J gene fills in the end. This chain links TRBV7-9 with TRBJ1-4; perhaps TRBD1 as D (5 bases). V was trimmed by 3 bases and J by 4 bases, leaving 9 bases between them. The germline V gene encodes CDR1 SEHNR and CDR2 FQNEAQ (reference sequence). This CDR3 spans 14 amino acids. CDR3 DNA, as far as it was read: TGTGCCAGCAGCTTGGGGGGGGGTAATGAAAAA. Translation: CASSLGGGNEK. The full CDR3 is CASSLGGGNEKLFF.

This clone was seen repeatedly, ten times or more. The read terminates 3 residues before the CDR3 end, so the remaining end is supplied by the germline J gene. The chain links TRBV2 to TRBJ1-4; 9 positions agree with TRBD1. From germline, CDR1 is SNHLY and CDR2 FYNNEI. The CDR3 is 13 amino acids. J gave up 4 bases and V 10 bases, and 4 bases lay outside the gene matches. Partial CDR3 DNA: TGTGCCACCACAGGGGGCGTTAATGAAAAA. This translates into CATTGGVNEK. From start to end, the CDR3 is CATTGGVNEKLFF.

This clone appeared a few times. The read halts 3 residues ahead of the CDR3 end, with the missing end drawn from the germline J gene. V is TRBV7-8 and J is TRBJ2-1; 10 bases agree with TRBD2. Looked up from germline, CDR1 is SGHVS and CDR2 is FQNEAQ. CDR3 length: 15 amino acids. After removal of 5 bases from V and 6 bases from J, the junction contained 7 bases not matched to a gene. The sequenced part of the CDR3 DNA is TGTGCCAGCAGCCCGAGCGGGGGGGCCGTCAATGAG. Residues: CASSPSGGAVNE. The full CDR3 protein is CASSPSGGAVNEQFF.

This clone was counted between two and nine times. At one boundary the junction diverges from the germline segment, which might be a read error. The read ends 3 residues early relative to the CDR3; the germline J gene fills the gap. The V call is TRBV19, the J call TRBJ1-4, with 11 bases aligning to TRBD1. CDR3 length equals 14 residues. Germline-derived CDR1 and CDR2 are LNHDA and SQIVND (reference sequence). The CDR3 loop is CASSGQGAKEKLFF. Partial CDR3 DNA: TGTGCCAGTAGTGGACAGGGGGCTAAGGAAAAA.

On this clone: With the read ending 3 residues before the CDR3 end, the germline J gene is used to fill in that end. The chain carries TRBV6-1 and TRBJ2-7; 9 bases agree with TRBD2. The germline CDR1 and CDR2 sequences are MNHNS and SASEGT. There are 14 residues in the CDR3. The trim removed 4 bases at V and 1 base at J, leaving 2 bases unmatched. The CDR3 loop reads CASSATSGSYEQYF. The DNA read from the CDR3 is TGTGCCAGCAGTGCGACTAGCGGATCCTACGAG.

This clone appeared many times. Read sequence stops 3 residues before the CDR3 end, and the germline J gene provides the missing end. The chain carries TRBV6-2 or TRBV6-3 and TRBJ2-1; TRBD2 aligns across 9 bases. The CDR3 is 15 amino acids. J lost 5 bases, V lost 5 bases, and 7 bases had no gene match. Germline CDR1 reads MNHEY; CDR2 reads SVGEGT. Incomplete CDR3 DNA: TGTGCCAGCAGTCCATCTAGCGGGGCCCACAATGAG. Translated: CASSPSSGAHNE. The full CDR3 protein reads CASSPSSGAHNEQFF.

This clone was seen a handful of times. The read halts 3 residues ahead of the CDR3 end, with the missing end drawn from the germline J gene. V gene TRBV5-1 combines with J gene TRBJ2-3; D not resolved. The length of the CDR3 is 14 residues. Germline V gene sequence: CDR1 SGHRS, CDR2 YFSETQ. Trimming stripped 0 bases from V and 2 bases from J, with 7 bases between. Partial CDR3 DNA: TGCGCCAGCAGCTTGGAACACATCACAGATACG. Translation gives CASSLEHITDT. The CDR3, in full, reads CASSLEHITDTQYF.

Details on this clone: The CDR3 end is not reached by the read, which stops 3 residues before it; the germline J gene fills it in. The chain links TRBV18 to TRBJ1-1; TRBD1 agrees at 9 bases. Germline values: CDR1 KGHSH, CDR2 LQKENI. V was clipped by 3 bases and J by 0 bases; unmatched bases: 5. This CDR3 spans 16 amino acids. The DNA read from the CDR3 is TGTGCCAGCTCACCTGGAGGGGACAGGGTGAACACTGAA. Its translation: CASSPGGDRVNTE. The CDR3 reads in full as CASSPGGDRVNTEAFF.

As regards this clone: The read ends 3 residues early relative to the CDR3; the germline J gene fills the gap. This chain connects TRBV6-1 to TRBJ1-1; 7 positions agree with TRBD1. The trim removed 4 bases at V and 0 bases at J, leaving 2 bases unmatched. There are 14 residues in the CDR3. Germline lookup yields CDR1 MNHNS and CDR2 SASEGT. CDR3 DNA, as far as it was read: TGTGCCAGCAGTGTTACAGGGGTGAACACTGAA. This encodes CASSVTGVNTE. The complete CDR3 reads CASSVTGVNTEAFF.

The sample holds many counts of this clone. Read data end 3 residues before the CDR3 end; the end is taken from the germline J gene. The rearrangement links TRBV5-5 to TRBJ2-2, with TRBD1 as a possible D gene (5 bases). The CDR3 is made up of 15 amino acids. From germline, CDR1 is SGHKS and CDR2 YYEKEE (reference sequence). V lost 3 bases, J lost 8 bases, and 17 bases lay in between. CDR3 in amino acids: CASSWIQDPGGELFF. The sequenced CDR3 bases are TGTGCCAGCAGCTGGATACAGGACCCCGGGGGGGAG.

This clone was observed at least ten times. The CDR3 end falls 3 residues outside the read, so it is completed with the germline J gene. The chain joins TRBV29-1 to TRBJ2-5; D perhaps matches TRBD1 (6 bases). Looked up from germline, CDR1 is SQVTM and CDR2 is ANQGSEA. CDR3 length equals 15 residues. Trimming cost V 2 bases and J 4 bases, with 17 bases left between them. CDR3 DNA (partial): TGCAGCGTTGAACCTTGGCAGGGGAGAGCAGAGACC. It translates to CSVEPWQGRAET. The complete CDR3 reads CSVEPWQGRAETQYF.

This clone was found many times. From the germline J gene comes the end of the CDR3, since the read stops 3 residues before it. The chain combines TRBV30 with TRBJ1-1, with a weak D call TRBD1 (5 bases). This CDR3 spans 13 amino acids. Deletions cut 3 bases from V and 0 bases from J, with 8 bases between. Germline V CDR1 and CDR2: GTSNPN, SVGIG (reference sequence). The sequenced part of the CDR3 DNA is TGTGCCTGGAGGGACAACATGAACACTGAA. Translating gives CAWRDNMNTE. The CDR3 as a whole reads CAWRDNMNTEAFF.

This clone occurred many times. The CDR3 extends 3 residues past the end of the read, so its final part is completed from the germline J gene. V usage is TRBV12-3 or TRBV12-4 and J usage is TRBJ1-1, with D tentatively TRBD1 (6 bases). This CDR3 spans 15 amino acids. The V end was cut by 2 bases, the J end by 4 bases, with 14 bases between. The CDR3 DNA, read in part, is TGTGCCAGCAGTTTATCCTCTCAGGGGCCCACTGAA. Translated: CASSLSSQGPTE. The entire CDR3 is CASSLSSQGPTEAFF.

This clone was counted many times. The sequenced part of the CDR3 DNA is TGTGCCAGCAGCTTAATTGACTACTATGGC. Its protein is CASSLIDYYG. The entire CDR3 protein reads CASSLIDYYGYTF. The V and J genes are TRBV7-2 and TRBJ1-2; the D is unclear. The CDR3 end falls 3 residues outside the read, so it is completed with the germline J gene. Germline loops: CDR1 SGHTA, CDR2 FQGNSA. The length of the CDR3 is 13 residues. Trimming pared 2 bases from V and 3 bases from J, leaving 7 bases between.

Regarding this clone: Coverage ceases 3 residues before the CDR3 finishes, and the germline J gene fills in the end. This rearrangement joins TRBV10-3 to TRBJ1-6; no reliable D call. CDR3 size: 16 residues. V was shortened by 2 bases and J by 0 bases, with 8 bases between the two germline ends. The V gene's germline CDR1 is ENHRY and CDR2 SYGVKD. The CDR3 is CAISEREGSYNSPLHF. The part of the CDR3 DNA that was read is TGTGCCATCAGTGAGAGAGAAGGCTCCTATAATTCACCC.

This clone was found many times. The read falls 3 residues short of the CDR3 end, and the missing part is taken from the germline J gene. The chain has TRBV2 and TRBJ1-2; D gene ambiguous. Germline V gene lookup returns CDR1 SNHLY and CDR2 FYNNEI. There are 13 residues in the CDR3. V gave up 3 bases and J gave up 4 bases, with 9 bases separating them. The CDR3 spells CASSEWQIYGYTF. Partial CDR3 DNA: TGTGCCAGCAGTGAGTGGCAGATCTATGGC. Full variable domain (remainder filled in from reference TRBV2 and TRBJ1-2): EPEVTQTPSHQVTQMGQEVILRCVPISNHLYFYWYRQILGQKVEFLVSFYNNEISEKSEIFDDQFSVERPDGSNFTLKIRSTKLEDSAMYFCASSEWQIYGYTFGSGTRLTVV.

In its sample, this clone was seen a few times. The CDR3 extends 3 residues past the end of the read, so its final part is completed from the germline J gene. This chain links TRBV19 with TRBJ2-7; TRBD1 might be the D (6 bases). V was pared by 5 bases and J by 6 bases, with 14 bases between. Germline CDR1 reads LNHDA; CDR2 reads SQIVND (reference sequence). The CDR3 contains 13 residues. The CDR3 is CASSGTRDTEQYF. The CDR3 bases that were read are TGTGCCAGTAGTGGAACCCGGGACACCGAG.

The sample holds many counts of this clone. The DNA ends 3 residues before the CDR3 does, and the rest of the CDR3 is filled in from the germline J gene. The chain has TRBV20-1 and TRBJ2-3; TRBD2 agrees at 7 bases. The germline V gene has CDR1 DFQATT and CDR2 SNEGSKA (reference sequence). The length of the CDR3 is 13 residues. J was trimmed by 4 bases and V by 3 bases; bases with no gene match: 4. CDR3 DNA, as far as it was read: TGCAGTGCTAGGGGCGGGGGAGCAGATACG. Its protein product is CSARGGGADT. The whole CDR3 protein is CSARGGGADTQYF.

This clone was observed at least ten times. The sequenced fragment ends 3 residues before the CDR3 boundary, so the rest is inferred from the germline J gene. The chain combines TRBV5-1 with TRBJ2-3; 11 bases map to TRBD1. Germline V gene sequence: CDR1 SGHRS, CDR2 YFSETQ. The junction had 4 bases not matched to a gene; V was cut back by 4 bases and J by 3 bases. The CDR3 covers 15 residues. The part of the CDR3 DNA that was read is TGCGCCAGCAGCCTGGGGACAGGGGGTACAGATACG. This sequence encodes CASSLGTGGTDT. The full CDR3 is CASSLGTGGTDTQYF. The whole variable domain, filled in from reference TRBV5-1 and TRBJ2-3, reads KAGVTQTPRYLIKTRGQQVTLSCSPISGHRSVSWYQQTPGQGLQFLFEYFSETQRNKGNFPGRFSGRQFSNSRSEMNVSTLELGDSALYLCASSLGTGGTDTQYFGPGTRLTVL.

This clone was found a few times. The read ends 3 residues before the CDR3 terminus; that terminus is restored from the germline J gene. The V gene is TRBV30, the J gene TRBJ1-2, with 9 nucleotides matching TRBD1. Germline V gene lookup returns CDR1 GTSNPN and CDR2 SVGIG (reference sequence). V was clipped by 4 bases and J by 4 bases; unmatched bases: 10. The CDR3 is 15 amino acids. The CDR3 region is CAWTTGGADTYGYTF. Partial CDR3 DNA: TGTGCCTGGACAACAGGGGGCGCGGATACCTATGGC.

This clone was seen only a few times. The DNA ends 3 residues before the CDR3 does, and the rest of the CDR3 is filled in from the germline J gene. J is TRBJ2-3 and V is TRBV19; tentatively, D is TRBD2 (5 bases). The CDR3 covers 16 residues. Germline CDR1 LNHDA, CDR2 SQIVND (reference sequence). CDR3 loop: CASSIAAGVRGSAQYF. The DNA read from the CDR3 is TGTGCCAGTAGTATAGCTGCCGGGGTACGGGGAAGTGCG.

This clone was seen ten or more times. The read ends 3 residues early relative to the CDR3; the germline J gene fills the gap. This chain links TRBV2 with TRBJ1-1; D is possibly TRBD1 (6 bases). This CDR3 is 13 amino acids long. Trimming shortened V by 7 bases and J by 4 bases, and 13 bases separated the two germline ends. Germline V gene sequence: CDR1 SNHLY, CDR2 FYNNEI. Incomplete CDR3 DNA: TGTGCCAGCAAAAAAGAGGGGGTCACTGAA. Its protein product is CASKKEGVTE. The whole CDR3 reads CASKKEGVTEAFF.

This clone was seen a handful of times. The read ends 3 residues before the CDR3 terminus; that terminus is restored from the germline J gene. The chain recombines TRBV6-2 or TRBV6-3 with TRBJ1-5, with D maybe TRBD1 (5 bases). Trimming left V 5 bases short and J 4 bases short, with 18 bases between. The germline gives CDR1 MNHEY, CDR2 SVGEGT. The CDR3 contains 16 residues. CDR3 DNA (partial): TGTGCCAGCAGTCTCTGGGGGGAGGAACCAAATCAGCCC. Encoded protein: CASSLWGEEPNQP. The entire CDR3 sequence reads CASSLWGEEPNQPQHF.

This clone came up a few times. The read is 3 residues too short to cover the CDR3 end, so that end is filled in from the germline J gene. The chain combines TRBV20-1 with TRBJ2-3; maybe TRBD1 (6 bases). This CDR3 contains 13 residues. The V gene lost 4 bases and the J gene lost 1 base, with 9 bases spanning the gap. Germline loops: CDR1 DFQATT, CDR2 SNEGSKA (reference sequence). Here the CDR3 reads CSAKDSRTDTQYF. The sequenced part of the CDR3 DNA is TGCAGTGCTAAGGACAGCCGCACAGATACG.

As concerns this clone: The read comes to an end 3 residues before the CDR3 does, leaving the germline J gene to fill in the end. The chain recombines TRBV5-1 with TRBJ2-7, with TRBD2 identical over 13 bases. The CDR3 spans 19 residues. The germline CDR1 and CDR2 sequences are SGHRS and YFSETQ. The junction had 11 bases not matched to a gene; V was cut back by 2 bases and J by 0 bases. The DNA read from the CDR3 is TGCGCCAGCAGCTTTGGACTAGCGGGAGACTACTCGAGCTCCTACGAG. Its protein is CASSFGLAGDYSSSYE. The whole CDR3 is CASSFGLAGDYSSSYEQYF.

This clone was counted only a few times. Read coverage stops 3 residues before the CDR3 terminus; the germline J gene supplies the remainder. The chain is built from TRBV6-1 and TRBJ2-1; 7 bases match TRBD1. The V gene's germline CDR1 is MNHNS and CDR2 SASEGT. There are 16 residues in the CDR3. Germline trimming cut 2 bases from V and 5 bases from J; bases unmatched to any gene: 9. The part of the CDR3 DNA that was read is TGTGCCAGCAGTGAACCCTGGACAGGAACTGACAATGAG. It translates to CASSEPWTGTDNE. Given in full, the CDR3 is CASSEPWTGTDNEQFF.

This clone showed up many times. The missing CDR3 end, 3 residues past where the read stops, is filled in from the germline J gene. The genes are TRBV30 and TRBJ2-5; no firm D call. Trimming stripped 4 bases from V and 5 bases from J, with 11 bases between. Germline lookup yields CDR1 GTSNPN and CDR2 SVGIG (reference sequence). The CDR3 is 12 residues long. The sequenced part of the CDR3 DNA is TGTGCCTGGACCCAGTCCAGGGAGACC. It codes for CAWTQSRET. In full, the CDR3 is CAWTQSRETQYF.

This clone was recorded many times. The read gets to within 3 residues of the CDR3 end, and the germline J gene fills in the rest. The rearrangement links TRBV9 to TRBJ2-7; 12 bases line up with TRBD2. The germline gives CDR1 SGDLS, CDR2 YYNGEE. There are 18 residues in the CDR3. V dropped 0 bases and J dropped 4; count of bases not matched to a gene: 11. Incomplete CDR3 DNA: TGTGCCAGCAGCGTAGGGGCTAGCGGGGGGGCCGGCGGGTACGAG. It encodes CASSVGASGGAGGYE. The whole CDR3 reads CASSVGASGGAGGYEQYF. The whole variable domain, filled in from reference TRBV9 and TRBJ2-7, reads DSGVTQTPKHLITATGQRVTLRCSPRSGDLSVYWYQQSLDQGLQFLIQYYNGEERAKGNILERFSAQQFPDLHSELNLSSLELGDSALYFCASSVGASGGAGGYEQYFGPGTRLTVT.

This clone was seen many times. The read ends 3 residues early relative to the CDR3; the germline J gene fills the gap. The chain couples TRBV2 to TRBJ1-1; D call uncertain. Per germline, CDR1 SNHLY and CDR2 FYNNEI. The CDR3 length is 13 residues. Trimming removed 4 bases from V and 6 bases from J, with 12 bases in between. This CDR3 reads CASSATVGSEAFF. Partial CDR3 DNA: TGTGCCAGCAGTGCCACCGTAGGGTCTGAA.